Presented here are 9 T cell receptor beta chains from one specimen sequenced in a study of regulatory T cells in long-lasting Graves disease. As for time point: newly diagnosed GD, antithyroid drugs for less than 3 months. The TCR library used RNA extracted from PBMCs. Arm-PCR with iRepertoire HTBI primers amplified the CDR3 regions for these TCR beta libraries. Via MiXCR, TCRdb re-called the multiplex PCR reads, giving one row per CDR3 protein. The repertoire holds roughly 420,000 distinct CDR3 sequences, with about 17% as singletons. This same sample was also part of a study on T cells in Graves' hyperthyroidism and ophthalmopathy.

This sample comprised peripheral blood mononuclear cells (PBMCs), obtained at new diagnosis, from a patient treated with antithyroid drugs. These receptors were taken from a woman aged 30 to 39 with Graves disease.

With respect to this clonotype: A single base separates this from a much larger clone, so it may be a read error. The chain carries TRBV20-1 and TRBJ2-5; D gene uncertain. The CDR3 length is 15 residues. Trimming left V 5 bases short and J 11 bases short, with 27 bases between. CDR1 and CDR2 from the germline V gene are DFQATT and SNEGSKA (reference sequence). The CDR3 nucleotides read TGCAGTGCTCTCGAGACCCTCGGCCTATTCAATGAGCAGTACTTC. Amino acids: CSALETLGLFNEQYF.

On this clonotype itself: This likely reflects a read error, since a far larger clone is one base away. The chain combines TRBV11-2 with TRBJ2-7; either TRBD1 or TRBD2 may fit D (5 bases each). Trimming took off 8 bases at V and 5 bases at J, with 22 bases between the two ends. This CDR3 is 15 amino acids long. Germline lookup yields CDR1 SGHAT and CDR2 FQNNGV. DNA of the CDR3: TGTGCCAGCCCGCCCCAACAAGAGGGGTTCGACGAGCAGTACTTC. This gives the protein CASPPQQEGFDEQYF.

This clonotype turned up a few times. Here the CDR3 DNA reads TGCGCCAGCAGCTTGGTCCAGGGCTATGGCTACACCTTC. Translated, it gives CASSLVQGYGYTF. This chain uses TRBV5-1 with TRBJ1-2; possibly TRBD1 for D (5 bases). The CDR3 covers 13 residues. Trimming took 0 bases from V and 4 from J, leaving 7 bases between them. CDR1 is SGHRS and CDR2 is YFSETQ in the germline V gene.

In this sample, this clonotype turned up once. The chain employs TRBV2 and TRBJ2-1; 8 bases are a match to TRBD1. Germline assignment: CDR1 SNHLY and CDR2 FYNNEI. There are 16 residues in the CDR3. Trimming cost V 4 bases and J 4 bases; bases outside gene matches: 9. The CDR3 nucleotides are TGTGCCAGCAGTGGGGGACAGGCAGCAGGGTACAATGAGCAGTTCTTC. This translates into CASSGGQAAGYNEQFF. Full variable domain (rest looked up from reference TRBV2 and TRBJ2-1): EPEVTQTPSHQVTQMGQEVILRCVPISNHLYFYWYRQILGQKVEFLVSFYNNEISEKSEIFDDQFSVERPDGSNFTLKIRSTKLEDSAMYFCASSGGQAAGYNEQFFGPGTRLTVL.

In its sample, this clonotype was seen a few times. The chain couples TRBV4-1 to TRBJ1-5, with 7 bases matching TRBD1. The CDR3 is 13 amino acids. Trimming at V came to 6 bases and at J to 5 bases, leaving 4 bases not matched to a gene. Germline V gene data show CDR1 as MGHRA and CDR2 as YSYEKL. In nucleotides, the CDR3 is TGCGCCAGCAGTGCAACAGGGGATCAGCCCCAGCATTTT. The encoded protein is CASSATGDQPQHF.

DNA for the CDR3: TGCAGTGCCGGGGGGACTAGCGGGAGGGTGACCTACGAGCAGTACTTC. Residues: CSAGGTSGRVTYEQYF. V usage is TRBV29-1 and J usage is TRBJ2-7; 16 bases match TRBD2. Germline V gene sequence: CDR1 SQVTM, CDR2 ANQGSEA. CDR3 length: 16 amino acids.

This clonotype was observed at least ten times. The rearrangement joins TRBV2 to TRBJ2-3; perhaps TRBD2 as D (5 bases). Trimming left V 7 bases short and J 0 bases short, with 11 bases between. Looked up from germline, CDR1 is SNHLY and CDR2 is FYNNEI. The CDR3 covers 14 residues. CDR3 DNA: TGTGCCAGCAAACGGGGAGCTAGCACAGATACGCAGTATTTT. Translation gives CASKRGASTDTQYF.

Note on this clonotype: This may arise from a read error, as a much more abundant clone is one base away. V usage is TRBV12-3 or TRBV12-4 and J usage is TRBJ2-4; 9 nucleotides align to TRBD2. CDR3 length: 20 amino acids. V lost 4 bases to trimming and J lost 13 bases; unmatched junction nucleotides: 29. This CDR3 is CASSWFASGMGRSSYNEQYF. The CDR3 DNA follows: TGTGCCAGCAGTTGGTTTGCTAGCGGGATGGGAAGGAGCTCCTACAATGAGCAGTACTTC.

This clonotype was seen repeatedly, ten times or more. The J gene is TRBJ2-1, the V gene TRBV18; no clear D. V dropped 2 bases and J dropped 5 bases, with 16 bases sitting between them. This CDR3 region has 16 residues. Per the germline V gene, CDR1 is KGHSH and CDR2 is LQKENI. CDR3 amino acids: CASSPVTLALNNEQFF. The CDR3 DNA reads as TGTGCCAGCTCACCAGTGACGCTGGCCCTCAACAATGAGCAGTTCTTC.